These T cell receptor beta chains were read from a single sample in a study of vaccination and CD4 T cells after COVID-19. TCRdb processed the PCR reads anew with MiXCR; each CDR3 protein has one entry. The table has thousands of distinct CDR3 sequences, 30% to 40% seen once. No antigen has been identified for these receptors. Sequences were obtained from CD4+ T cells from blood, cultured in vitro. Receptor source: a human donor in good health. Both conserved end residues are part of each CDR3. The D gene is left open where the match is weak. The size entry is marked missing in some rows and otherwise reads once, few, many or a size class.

CDR3: CASYRDRASGELFF
DNA: TGTGCCAGCTACCGGGACAGGGCGTCCGGGGAGCTGTTTTTT
size: .
D: TRBD1
J: TRBJ2-2
V: TRBV19

CDR3: CASSQGLGYGYTF
DNA: TGTGCCAGCAGTCAGGGTCTTGGCTATGGCTACACCTTC
size: .
D: .
J: TRBJ1-2
V: TRBV2

CDR3: CASSRSGGSEDGYTF
DNA: TGCGCCAGCAGCCGATCCGGGGGTAGTGAGGATGGCTACACCTTC
size: .
D: .
J: TRBJ1-2
V: TRBV5-1

CDR3: CASSQEYGDRDYEQYF
DNA: TGTGCCAGCAGCCAAGAATATGGGGACAGGGACTACGAGCAGTACTTC
size: .
D: TRBD1
J: TRBJ2-7
V: TRBV4-2

CDR3: CASSYLQGPEAFF
DNA: TGTGCCAGCAGTTATTTACAGGGCCCTGAAGCTTTCTTT
size: .
D: .
J: TRBJ1-1
V: TRBV27

CDR3: CAWGPGTGYQETQYF
DNA: TGTGCCTGGGGCCCAGGGACGGGATACCAAGAGACCCAGTACTTC
size: .
D: .
J: TRBJ2-5
V: TRBV30

CDR3: CASSEPGQGALDIQYF
DNA: TGTGCCAGCAGTGAACCGGGACAGGGGGCATTGGACATTCAGTACTTC
size: .
D: TRBD1
J: TRBJ2-4
V: TRBV25-1

CDR3: CASSYSPLAGLYNEQFF
DNA: TGTGCCAGCAGTTACTCGCCCCTAGCGGGACTCTACAATGAGCAGTTCTTC
size: .
D: TRBD2
J: TRBJ2-1
V: TRBV6-5

CDR3: CASSEGSNQPQHF
DNA: TGTGCCAGCAGTGAAGGAAGCAATCAGCCCCAGCATTTT
size: few
D: .
J: TRBJ1-5
V: TRBV6-1

CDR3: CASRLLSWQPQHF
DNA: TGTGCCAGCAGGCTCCTGAGTTGGCAGCCCCAGCATTTT
size: few
D: .
J: TRBJ1-5
V: TRBV28

CDR3: CASSSGTAHSNQPQHF
DNA: TGTGCCAGCAGCTCCGGGACTGCACATAGCAATCAGCCCCAGCATTTT
size: few
D: .
J: TRBJ1-5
V: TRBV7-8

CDR3: CASSFTSSGNTIYF
DNA: TGTGCCAGCAGCTTTACCAGCTCTGGAAACACCATATATTTT
size: .
D: .
J: TRBJ1-3
V: TRBV7-9

CDR3: CASRRGGEQFF
DNA: TGTGCCAGCCGGCGGGGGGGGGAGCAGTTCTTC
size: .
D: TRBD2
J: TRBJ2-1
V: TRBV6-1

CDR3: CASRLTGYMNTEAFF
DNA: TGTGCCAGCAGGCTGACAGGTTACATGAACACTGAAGCTTTCTTT
size: .
D: .
J: TRBJ1-1
V: TRBV12-3/TRBV12-4

CDR3: CSARSSQGTGELFF
DNA: TGCAGTGCTAGAAGCTCACAGGGGACTGGGGAGCTGTTTTTT
size: few
D: .
J: TRBJ2-2
V: TRBV20-1

CDR3: CAISGVTWELHEQFF
DNA: TGTGCCATCAGTGGAGTGACATGGGAGCTGCATGAGCAGTTCTTC
size: .
D: .
J: TRBJ2-1
V: TRBV10-3

CDR3: CASSQRELGGELFF
DNA: TGTGCCAGCAGCCAGCGGGAGTTAGGCGGGGAGCTGTTTTTT
size: .
D: TRBD2
J: TRBJ2-2
V: TRBV7-9

CDR3: CASNQGRSSYNSPLHF
DNA: TGTGCCAGCAATCAGGGTCGGAGCTCCTATAATTCACCCCTCCACTTT
size: .
D: .
J: TRBJ1-6
V: TRBV6-1

CDR3: CASRLGGPTYEQYF
DNA: TGCGCCAGCCGCCTGGGGGGGCCCACCTACGAGCAGTACTTC
size: .
D: .
J: TRBJ2-7
V: TRBV5-1

CDR3: CASSSLRGRRNEQFF
DNA: TGTGCCAGCAGCTCCCTCAGGGGGCGCCGCAATGAGCAGTTCTTC
size: .
D: TRBD1
J: TRBJ2-1
V: TRBV5-6

CDR3: CASSSIAVFIRPAIYF
DNA: TGTGCCAGCAGCTCGATAGCAGTTTTCATTCGCCCCGCCATATATTTT
size: .
D: .
J: TRBJ1-3
V: TRBV7-9

CDR3: CASSYDGLNTEAFF
DNA: TGCGCCAGCAGTTACGACGGATTGAACACTGAAGCTTTCTTT
size: .
D: .
J: TRBJ1-1
V: TRBV5-1

CDR3: CASSQDGGTAYEQYF
DNA: TGTGCCAGCAGCCAAGACGGGGGGACAGCCTACGAGCAGTACTTC
size: few
D: .
J: TRBJ2-7
V: TRBV4-2

CDR3: CSALPAGGTDTQYF
DNA: TGCAGTGCCCTTCCGGCGGGAGGGACAGATACGCAGTATTTT
size: few
D: TRBD2
J: TRBJ2-3
V: TRBV20-1

CDR3: CSAGETQYF
DNA: TGCAGTGCTGGAGAGACCCAGTACTTC
size: few
D: .
J: TRBJ2-5
V: TRBV20-1

CDR3: CASSLLGVGTDTQYF
DNA: TGTGCCAGCAGTCTTTTAGGGGTGGGCACAGATACGCAGTATTTT
size: few
D: .
J: TRBJ2-3
V: TRBV7-3

CDR3: CSVEGGQVGNYGYTF
DNA: TGTAGCGTTGAAGGGGGACAGGTCGGGAACTATGGCTACACCTTC
size: .
D: TRBD1
J: TRBJ1-2
V: TRBV29-1

CDR3: CASSLGPTTDTQYF
DNA: TGTGCCAGCAGCTTGGGGCCCACCACAGATACGCAGTATTTT
size: once
D: .
J: TRBJ2-3
V: TRBV5-5

CDR3: CASSGRGSAGSNYGYTF
DNA: TGTGCCAGCAGCGGACGGGGGTCGGCAGGGTCTAACTATGGCTACACCTTC
size: few
D: .
J: TRBJ1-2
V: TRBV6-1

CDR3: CASSPTGHTEAFF
DNA: TGTGCCAGCAGCCCGACAGGGCACACTGAAGCTTTCTTT
size: few
D: TRBD1
J: TRBJ1-1
V: TRBV7-3

CDR3: CASSQSSNQPQHF
DNA: TGTGCCAGCAGCCAATCAAGTAATCAGCCCCAGCATTTT
size: .
D: .
J: TRBJ1-5
V: TRBV16

CDR3: CASRRQTGANYGYTF
DNA: TGTGCCAGCAGGAGGCAGACAGGGGCCAACTATGGCTACACCTTC
size: .
D: TRBD1
J: TRBJ1-2
V: TRBV6-2/TRBV6-3

CDR3: CASSPVEGGYNEQFF
DNA: TGTGCCAGCAGCCCTGTGGAGGGCGGCTACAATGAGCAGTTCTTC
size: .
D: .
J: TRBJ2-1
V: TRBV11-2

CDR3: CASSLGARGQETQYF
DNA: TGTGCCAGCAGCTTAGGGGCCAGGGGGCAAGAGACCCAGTACTTC
size: .
D: TRBD1
J: TRBJ2-5
V: TRBV7-3

CDR3: CASSRSGEQYF
DNA: TGTGCCAGCAGCCGCTCGGGGGAGCAGTACTTC
size: .
D: .
J: TRBJ2-7
V: TRBV27

CDR3: CASSQRGTGWGPSDTQYF
DNA: TGTGCCAGTAGTCAGAGGGGAACAGGGTGGGGGCCCTCCGATACGCAGTATTTT
size: .
D: .
J: TRBJ2-3
V: TRBV19

CDR3: CASSIPGRYTDTQYF
DNA: TGTGCCAGTAGTATACCCGGGAGGTACACAGATACGCAGTATTTT
size: .
D: TRBD2
J: TRBJ2-3
V: TRBV19

CDR3: CAWRPNPAGELFF
DNA: TGTGCCTGGAGGCCCAATCCGGCCGGGGAGCTGTTTTTT
size: few
D: .
J: TRBJ2-2
V: TRBV30

CDR3: CASGETLGTDTQYF
DNA: TGTGCCTCCGGGGAGACCTTGGGCACAGATACGCAGTATTTT
size: .
D: .
J: TRBJ2-3
V: TRBV6-1

CDR3: CASSLEWLETQYF
DNA: TGTGCCAGCAGCTTGGAGTGGCTAGAGACCCAGTACTTC
size: few
D: .
J: TRBJ2-5
V: TRBV5-4

CDR3: CASSPARTVYGYTF
DNA: TGTGCCAGCAGTCCGGCGCGGACCGTCTATGGCTACACCTTC
size: .
D: .
J: TRBJ1-2
V: TRBV6-1

CDR3: CSARSSYEQYF
DNA: TGCAGTGCTAGATCCTCCTACGAGCAGTACTTC
size: .
D: .
J: TRBJ2-7
V: TRBV20-1

CDR3: CSARSATDNYGYTF
DNA: TGCAGTGCTAGATCCGCGACGGATAACTATGGCTACACCTTC
size: few
D: .
J: TRBJ1-2
V: TRBV20-1

CDR3: CSFSEVGQTYEQYF
DNA: TGCAGCTTTAGTGAGGTCGGACAGACCTACGAGCAGTACTTC
size: .
D: .
J: TRBJ2-7
V: TRBV29-1

CDR3: CASRKTGVETQYF
DNA: TGTGCCAGCAGGAAGACAGGGGTAGAGACCCAGTACTTC
size: .
D: TRBD1
J: TRBJ2-5
V: TRBV6-1

CDR3: CSVISEGVTYEQYF
DNA: TGCAGTGTCATTTCTGAGGGGGTTACCTACGAGCAGTACTTC
size: .
D: .
J: TRBJ2-7
V: TRBV20-1

CDR3: CASSQGGREETQYF
DNA: TGCGCCAGCAGCCAAGGTGGACGGGAAGAGACCCAGTACTTC
size: .
D: .
J: TRBJ2-5
V: TRBV4-3

CDR3: CASRDRASNQPQHF
DNA: TGTGCCAGTAGGGACAGAGCTTCCAATCAGCCCCAGCATTTT
size: few
D: .
J: TRBJ1-5
V: TRBV19

CDR3: CASRYTSAYEQYF
DNA: TGTGCCAGCAGATACACATCAGCCTACGAGCAGTACTTC
size: .
D: .
J: TRBJ2-7
V: TRBV28

CDR3: CSASEGRESSEAFF
DNA: TGCAGTGCTAGCGAGGGCAGGGAATCCAGTGAAGCTTTCTTT
size: medium-sized
D: .
J: TRBJ1-1
V: TRBV20-1

CDR3: CASRSSDRVNYGYTF
DNA: TGTGCCAGCAGATCCTCGGACAGGGTTAACTATGGCTACACCTTC
size: .
D: TRBD1
J: TRBJ1-2
V: TRBV6-2/TRBV6-3